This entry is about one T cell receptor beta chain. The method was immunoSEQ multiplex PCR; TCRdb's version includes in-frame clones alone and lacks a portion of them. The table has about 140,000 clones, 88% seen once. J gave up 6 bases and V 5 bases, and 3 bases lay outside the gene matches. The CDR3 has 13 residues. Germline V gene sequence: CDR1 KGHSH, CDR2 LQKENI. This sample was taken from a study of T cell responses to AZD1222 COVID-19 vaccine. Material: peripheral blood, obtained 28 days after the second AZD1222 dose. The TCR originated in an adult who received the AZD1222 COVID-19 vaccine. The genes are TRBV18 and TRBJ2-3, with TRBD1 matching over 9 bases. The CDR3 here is CASSEGTGDTQYF. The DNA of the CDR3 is TGTGCCAGCTCAGAAGGGACAGGGGATACGCAGTATTTT.